One sample yielded the 14 T cell receptor beta chains listed below, sequenced in a study of T cells in Graves' hyperthyroidism and ophthalmopathy. Amplified TCR beta CDR3 regions came from RNA transcripts. First-round RT-PCR of the TCR CDR3 relied on the HTBI primer set. TCRdb itself ran the multiplex PCR reads through MiXCR, one entry per CDR3 protein. In the table there are around 620,000 distinct CDR3 sequences, under 20% of which are singletons. The specimen was blood. These receptors were taken from a young woman with Graves' hyperthyroidism.

This clonotype was counted ten times or more. The rearrangement joins TRBV12-3 or TRBV12-4 to TRBJ1-1, with D unresolved. With 3 bases removed from V and 1 base from J, the gap between germline ends came to 12 bases. The CDR3 spans 15 residues. CDR3 nucleotides: TGTGCCAGCAGTTTTGTTGGTCGGACGAACACTGAAGCTTTCTTT. Translation: CASSFVGRTNTEAFF.

V is TRBV5-1 and J is TRBJ1-1; the match to TRBD1 covers 11 bases. Germline lookup yields CDR1 SGHRS and CDR2 YFSETQ. The CDR3 is 16 residues long. Trimming at V came to 4 bases and at J to 9 bases, leaving 14 bases not matched to a gene. CDR3 sequence reads: CASSRTTPGQGGQAFF. The CDR3 DNA reads TGCGCCAGCAGCCGTACAACCCCGGGACAGGGGGGCCAAGCTTTCTTT.

About this clonotype: A much larger clone lies a single base off, so this may be a read error. The V gene is TRBV7-7, the J gene TRBJ2-1; D is uncertain. Germline lookup yields CDR1 SSHAT and CDR2 FNYEAQ (reference sequence). CDR3 length equals 13 residues. CDR3 in amino acids: CASSSNNRGEQFF. Written as DNA, the CDR3 is TGTGCTAGCAGCTCCAATAACCGTGGGGAGCAGTTCTTC.

The rearrangement uses TRBV6-1 and TRBJ2-1; 10 bases fit TRBD2. Germline V gene data show CDR1 as MNHNS and CDR2 as SASEGT. The J segment lost 2 bases and the V segment lost 5 bases, leaving 6 bases of the junction unmatched. The length of the CDR3 is 16 residues. CDR3 nucleotides: TGTGCCAGCAGTAAAACTCTAGCGGGAGCCTACAATGAGCAGTTCTTC. Its protein is CASSKTLAGAYNEQFF.

This clonotype has at least ten counts. This chain connects TRBV5-1 to TRBJ2-5, with TRBD2 matching 9 bases. Trimming took 5 bases from V and 5 from J; bases not matched to a gene: 13. CDR1 is SGHRS and CDR2 is YFSETQ in the germline V gene. The CDR3 is 16 residues long. This CDR3 is CASSFQASGKGETQYF. Here the CDR3 DNA reads TGCGCCAGCAGTTTTCAGGCTAGCGGGAAGGGCGAGACCCAGTACTTC.

This clonotype appeared many times. CDR3 sequence (DNA): TGCAGTGCTCGACAGGGTTATAGCAATCAGCCCCAGCATTTT. Residues: CSARQGYSNQPQHF. V and J are TRBV20-1 and TRBJ1-5, with TRBD1 matching over 7 bases. CDR1 and CDR2 from the germline V gene are DFQATT and SNEGSKA (reference sequence). The CDR3 runs 14 residues. V lost 5 bases and J lost 0; bases outside the gene matches: 4.

This clonotype was counted only a few times. The rearrangement uses TRBV24-1 and TRBJ1-3; a weak D match, TRBD1 (6 bases). The CDR3 length is 16 residues. CDR1 and CDR2 from the germline V gene are KGHDR and SFDVKD. V shed 4 bases and J shed 8 bases, with 20 bases lying between them. The CDR3 is CATSEPTRGWEHTIYF. CDR3 sequence (DNA): TGTGCCACCAGTGAACCTACCAGGGGTTGGGAACACACCATATATTTT.

The table lists this clonotype with a few counts. This chain uses TRBV7-9 with TRBJ2-7; D ambiguous. Trimming stripped 2 bases from V and 5 bases from J, with 7 bases between. Germline CDR1 SEHNR, CDR2 FQNEAQ (reference sequence). This CDR3 is built from 12 residues. CDR3 sequence reads: CASSLRPHEQYF. The CDR3 DNA reads TGTGCCAGCAGCTTAAGACCCCACGAGCAGTACTTC.

This clonotype was detected ten times or more. The V gene is TRBV6-1, the J gene TRBJ2-2; D unclear. In germline, CDR1 is MNHNS, CDR2 SASEGT. V was shortened by 2 bases and J by 4 bases, with 5 bases between the two germline ends. The CDR3 spans 13 residues. The CDR3 region is CASSETGTGELFF. CDR3 sequence (DNA): TGTGCCAGCAGTGAAACCGGCACCGGGGAGCTGTTTTTT.

In its sample, this clonotype was seen many times. The V call is TRBV11-2, the J call TRBJ1-6, with 8 positions matching TRBD1. The CDR3 sequence is 16 residues long. Unmatched junction bases numbered 8, after V lost 4 bases and J lost 6 bases. CDR1 SGHAT and CDR2 FQNNGV come from the germline V gene. CDR3 residues: CASSSLTGAINSPLHF. DNA of the CDR3: TGTGCCAGCAGCTCTCTGACAGGGGCCATTAATTCACCCCTCCACTTT.

This clonotype was seen more than once but under ten times. The chain couples TRBV2 to TRBJ2-2; TRBD1 or TRBD2 may be the D gene (6 bases each). This CDR3 is built from 14 residues. Germline V CDR1 and CDR2: SNHLY, FYNNEI. V was pared by 6 bases and J by 2 bases, with 10 bases between. DNA of the CDR3: TGTGCCAGCAGGGGGGGCGTAAACACCGGGGAGCTGTTTTTT. Encoded protein: CASRGGVNTGELFF.

This clonotype was counted ten times or more. The J gene is TRBJ1-2, the V gene TRBV20-1; D gene unclear. Per germline, CDR1 DFQATT and CDR2 SNEGSKA (reference sequence). CDR3 length equals 13 residues. V was trimmed by 7 bases and J by 4 bases, leaving 16 bases between them. The CDR3: CSVPRPAGYGYTF. CDR3 coding DNA: TGCAGTGTGCCTCGTCCGGCTGGCTATGGCTACACCTTC.

There are a few counts of this clonotype. This chain connects TRBV5-1 to TRBJ1-5; 8 nucleotides agree with TRBD1. CDR3 length equals 18 residues. The junction had 18 bases not matched to a gene; V was cut back by 4 bases and J by 6 bases. Germline CDR1 SGHRS, CDR2 YFSETQ. The CDR3 reads CASSPFPPGQGGSQPQHF. CDR3 bases: TGCGCCAGCAGCCCTTTTCCCCCCGGACAGGGTGGCAGTCAGCCCCAGCATTTT.

This clonotype was picked up many times. This chain joins TRBV27 and TRBJ2-7; TRBD1 matches at 12 bases. Germline trimming cut 8 bases from V and 1 base from J; bases unmatched to any gene: 18. Germline CDR1 MNHEY, CDR2 SMNVEV (reference sequence). This CDR3 has 19 amino acids. CDR3 bases: TGTGCCAGCGCGGCCGGCTCCGGGACAGGGGGCTGGAAATCCTACGAGCAGTACTTC. Translating it yields CASAAGSGTGGWKSYEQYF.